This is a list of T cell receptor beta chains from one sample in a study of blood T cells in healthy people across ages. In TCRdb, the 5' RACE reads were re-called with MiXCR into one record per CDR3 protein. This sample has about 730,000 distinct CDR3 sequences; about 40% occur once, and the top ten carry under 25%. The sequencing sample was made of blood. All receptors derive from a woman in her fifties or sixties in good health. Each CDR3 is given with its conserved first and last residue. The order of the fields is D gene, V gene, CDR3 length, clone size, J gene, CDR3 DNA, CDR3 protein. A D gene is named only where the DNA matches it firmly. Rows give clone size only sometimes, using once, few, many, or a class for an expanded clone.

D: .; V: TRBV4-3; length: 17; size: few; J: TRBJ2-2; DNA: TGCGCCAGCAGCCAAGAGTCCCCGCCTGCGAACACCGGGGAGCTGTTTTTT; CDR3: CASSQESPPANTGELFF
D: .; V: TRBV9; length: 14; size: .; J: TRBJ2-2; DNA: TGTGCCAGCAGCGTAGCTGGGCGGGGCGGGGAGCTGTTTTTT; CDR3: CASSVAGRGGELFF
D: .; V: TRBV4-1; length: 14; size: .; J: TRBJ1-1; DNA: TGCGCCAGCAGCCGGTCCTGGGAGGACACTGAAGCTTTCTTT; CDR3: CASSRSWEDTEAFF
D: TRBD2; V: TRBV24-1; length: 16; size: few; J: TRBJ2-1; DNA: TGTGCCACCAGTGATGCACTAGCGGGAGGATACAATGAGCAGTTCTTC; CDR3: CATSDALAGGYNEQFF
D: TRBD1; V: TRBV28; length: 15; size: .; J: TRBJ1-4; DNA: TGTGCCAGCAGTTGGAACAGGGGGCTAGCTGAAAAACTGTTTTTT; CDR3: CASSWNRGLAEKLFF
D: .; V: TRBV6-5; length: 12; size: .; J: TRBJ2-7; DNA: TGTGCCAGCAGCCAAGACATCTACGAGCAGTACTTC; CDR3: CASSQDIYEQYF
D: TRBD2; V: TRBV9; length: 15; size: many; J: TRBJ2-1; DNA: TGTGCCAGCAGCACCTCGGGGGGTGCCTACAATGAGCAGTTCTTC; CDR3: CASSTSGGAYNEQFF
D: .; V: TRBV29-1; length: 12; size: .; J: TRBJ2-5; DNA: TGCAGCGTTGCGACATATCAAGAGACCCAGTACTTC; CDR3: CSVATYQETQYF
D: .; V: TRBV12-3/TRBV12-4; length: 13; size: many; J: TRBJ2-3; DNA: TGTGCCAGCACCCTACTTGGCTCGGATACGCAGTATTTT; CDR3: CASTLLGSDTQYF
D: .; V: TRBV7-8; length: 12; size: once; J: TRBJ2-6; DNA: TGTGCCAGCAGCCCCCGGGCCAACGTCCTGACTTTC; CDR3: CASSPRANVLTF
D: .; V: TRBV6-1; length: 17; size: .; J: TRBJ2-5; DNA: TGTGCCAGCAGACGCCCGGCGACACAGGGAGGTAAAGAGACCCAGTACTTC; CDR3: CASRRPATQGGKETQYF
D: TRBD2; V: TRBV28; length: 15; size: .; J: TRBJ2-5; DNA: TGTGCCAGCAGTTTAATCGGGAGGGTAGAAGAGACCCAGTACTTC; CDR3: CASSLIGRVEETQYF
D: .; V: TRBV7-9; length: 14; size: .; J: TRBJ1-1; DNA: TGTGCCAGCAGCCCAGACCCTCGAGGCTCTGAAGCTTTCTTT; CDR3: CASSPDPRGSEAFF
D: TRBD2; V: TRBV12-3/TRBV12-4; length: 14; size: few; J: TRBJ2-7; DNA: TGTGCCAGCAAGAAAGGGACTAGATTCTACGAGCAGTACTTC; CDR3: CASKKGTRFYEQYF
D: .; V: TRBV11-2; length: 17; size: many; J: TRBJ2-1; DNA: TGTGCCAGCAGCTTAGATCGGGATAGCGGAGCCGGGGATGAGCAGTTCTTC; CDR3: CASSLDRDSGAGDEQFF
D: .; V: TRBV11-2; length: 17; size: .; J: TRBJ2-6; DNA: TGTGCCAGCAGCTTTACCGATCAGGGCTCTGGGGCCAACGTCCTGACTTTC; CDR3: CASSFTDQGSGANVLTF
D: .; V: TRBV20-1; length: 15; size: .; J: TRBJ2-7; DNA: TGCAGTGCTAGAACTGGGGCGGATTCAACCTACGAGCAGTACTTC; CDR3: CSARTGADSTYEQYF
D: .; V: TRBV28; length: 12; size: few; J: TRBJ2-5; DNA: TGTGCCAGCAGGACCCCGGGGGAGACCCAGTACTTC; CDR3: CASRTPGETQYF
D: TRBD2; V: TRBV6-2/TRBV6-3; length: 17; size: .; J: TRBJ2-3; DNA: TGTGCCAGCAGCCTTAAGGTGCTAGCGGGAAGCACAGATACGCAGTATTTT; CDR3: CASSLKVLAGSTDTQYF
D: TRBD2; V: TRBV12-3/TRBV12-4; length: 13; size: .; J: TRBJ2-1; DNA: TGTGCCAGCAGCCTCCTAGCGGTTCAGGAGCAGTTCTTC; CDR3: CASSLLAVQEQFF
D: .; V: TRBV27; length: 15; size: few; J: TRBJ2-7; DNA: TGTGCCAGCAGTTTAAAGGCGGCGGTCTGGGGGGAGCAGTACTTC; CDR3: CASSLKAAVWGEQYF
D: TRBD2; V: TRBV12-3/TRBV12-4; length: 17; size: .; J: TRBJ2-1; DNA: TGTGCCAGCAGTTTATGGGGATGGCGGGAGGGCCTAGATGAGCAGTTCTTC; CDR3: CASSLWGWREGLDEQFF
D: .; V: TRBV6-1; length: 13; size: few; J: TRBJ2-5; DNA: TGTGCCAGCAGTGAGCGGCAGCAAGAGACCCAGTACTTC; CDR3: CASSERQQETQYF
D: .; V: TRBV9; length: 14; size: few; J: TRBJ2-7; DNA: TGTGCCAGCAGCGTCCGGGACTTGCCCTACGAGCAGTACTTC; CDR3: CASSVRDLPYEQYF
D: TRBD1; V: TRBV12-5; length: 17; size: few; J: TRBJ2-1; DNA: TGTGCTAGTGGTTTGCTACTAGGGACAGGGGTTATGAATGAGCAGTTCTTC; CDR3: CASGLLLGTGVMNEQFF
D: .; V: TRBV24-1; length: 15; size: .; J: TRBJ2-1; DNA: TGTGCCACCAGTGATAACGGGGCCCTCTACAATGAGCAGTTCTTC; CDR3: CATSDNGALYNEQFF
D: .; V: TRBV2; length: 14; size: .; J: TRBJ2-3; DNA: TGTGCCAGCAGTGAGTTGACTACCACAGATACGCAGTATTTT; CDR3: CASSELTTTDTQYF
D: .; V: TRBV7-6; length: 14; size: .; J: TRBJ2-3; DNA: TGTGCCAGCAGCCCCGTGCTTAGCACAGATACGCAGTATTTT; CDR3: CASSPVLSTDTQYF
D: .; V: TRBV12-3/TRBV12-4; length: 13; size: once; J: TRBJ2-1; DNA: TGTGCCAGCAGTTTTCGGGGCGCGGATGAGCAGTTCTTC; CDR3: CASSFRGADEQFF
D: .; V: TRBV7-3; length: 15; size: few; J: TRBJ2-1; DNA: TGTGCCAGCAGCTTAGGTTCGGGAGCAACGAATGAGCAGTTCTTC; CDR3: CASSLGSGATNEQFF
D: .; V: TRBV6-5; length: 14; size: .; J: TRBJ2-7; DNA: TGTGCCAGCAGTTACTACTTGTCCTCCTACGAGCAGTACTTC; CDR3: CASSYYLSSYEQYF
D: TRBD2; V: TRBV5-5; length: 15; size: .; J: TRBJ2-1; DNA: TGTGCCAGCAGCTTACTAGCGGGGACGAACAATGAGCAGTTCTTC; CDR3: CASSLLAGTNNEQFF
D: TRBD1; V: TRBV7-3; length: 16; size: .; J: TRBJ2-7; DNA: TGTGCCAGCAGCTTAATAGGGGGGACAGGTTATGGCGAGCAGTACTTC; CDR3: CASSLIGGTGYGEQYF
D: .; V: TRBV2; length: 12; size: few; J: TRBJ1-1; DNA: TGTGCCAGCAGGATGTGGGCTGCTGAAGCTTTCTTT; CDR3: CASRMWAAEAFF
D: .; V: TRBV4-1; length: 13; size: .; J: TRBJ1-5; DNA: TGCGCCAGCAGCCAAGATGTGGTGAAGCCCCAGCATTTT; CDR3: CASSQDVVKPQHF
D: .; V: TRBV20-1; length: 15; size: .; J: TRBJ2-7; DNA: TGCAGTGCTAGAGAACCGGGACTCGGCTCCTACGAGCAGTACTTC; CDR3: CSAREPGLGSYEQYF
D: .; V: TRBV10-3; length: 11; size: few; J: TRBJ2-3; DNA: TGTGCCATCAGTGAGTCAGGAGGCCCGTATTTT; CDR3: CAISESGGPYF
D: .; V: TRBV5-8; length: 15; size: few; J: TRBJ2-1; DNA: TGTGCCAGCAGCCAGAGGGGGGTTTCCTACAATGAGCAGTTCTTC; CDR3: CASSQRGVSYNEQFF
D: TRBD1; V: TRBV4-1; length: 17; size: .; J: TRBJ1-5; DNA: TGCGCCGGCAGCCACATGGACAGGGCCGCTTACAATCAGCCCCAGCATTTT; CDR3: CAGSHMDRAAYNQPQHF
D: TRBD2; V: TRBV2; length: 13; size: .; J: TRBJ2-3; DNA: TGTGCCAGCAGTGGACTAGCGGCAGATACGCAGTATTTT; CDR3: CASSGLAADTQYF
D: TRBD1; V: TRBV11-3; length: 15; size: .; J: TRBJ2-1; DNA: TGTGCCAGCAGCTTAGGGACAGGTAGACACAATGAGCAGTTCTTC; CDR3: CASSLGTGRHNEQFF
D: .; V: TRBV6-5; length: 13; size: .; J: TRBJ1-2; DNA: TGTGCCAGCACCCAAACCTTCCGGCCCAACTACACCTTC; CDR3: CASTQTFRPNYTF
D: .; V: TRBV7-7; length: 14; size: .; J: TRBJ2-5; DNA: TGTGCCAGCAGCTTAGCTCTGAACGGGGAGACCCAGTACTTC; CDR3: CASSLALNGETQYF
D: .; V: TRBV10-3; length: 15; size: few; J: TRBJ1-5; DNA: TGTGCCATCAGTTCTACAGGGAATGGCAATCAGCCCCAGCATTTT; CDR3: CAISSTGNGNQPQHF
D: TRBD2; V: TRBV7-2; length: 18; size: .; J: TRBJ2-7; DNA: TGTGCCAGCAGCTTAGCCCCTCCGGGACTAGCGTCTTTCTACGAGCAGTACTTC; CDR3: CASSLAPPGLASFYEQYF
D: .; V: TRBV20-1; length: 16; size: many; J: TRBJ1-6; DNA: TGCAGTGCTAGCTCGGTCCTTAGCTCCTATAATTCACCCCTCCACTTT; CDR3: CSASSVLSSYNSPLHF
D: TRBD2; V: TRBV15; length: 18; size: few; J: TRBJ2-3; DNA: TGTGCCACCAGCAGAGATCTCGAACTAGCGGGGATCACAGATACGCAGTATTTT; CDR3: CATSRDLELAGITDTQYF
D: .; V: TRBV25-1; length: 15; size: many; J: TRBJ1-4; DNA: TGTGCCAGCAGTGATATTGGCAGGCGGGGTGAAAAACTGTTTTTT; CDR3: CASSDIGRRGEKLFF
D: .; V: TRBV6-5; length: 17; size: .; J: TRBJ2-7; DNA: TGTGCCAGCAGTTACTCGTACTTAGACAGCATGCTATCGGAGCAGTACTTC; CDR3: CASSYSYLDSMLSEQYF
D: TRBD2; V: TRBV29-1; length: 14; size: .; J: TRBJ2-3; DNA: TGCAGCGTTGCTAGCGGTACTAGCACAGATACGCAGTATTTT; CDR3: CSVASGTSTDTQYF
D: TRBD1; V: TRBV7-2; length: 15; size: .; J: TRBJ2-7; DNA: TGTGCCAGCAGCTTAGCTCCGGGACAGCTCTACGAGCAGTACTTC; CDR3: CASSLAPGQLYEQYF
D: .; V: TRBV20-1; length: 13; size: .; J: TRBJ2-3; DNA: TGCAGTGCTAGGGTACAGGGCGCAGATACGCAGTATTTT; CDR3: CSARVQGADTQYF
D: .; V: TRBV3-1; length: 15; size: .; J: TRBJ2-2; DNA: TGTGCCAGCAGCCAAAATGAGGTATACACCGGGGAGCTGTTTTTT; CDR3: CASSQNEVYTGELFF
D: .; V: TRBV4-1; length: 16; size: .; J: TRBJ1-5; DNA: TGCGCCAGCAGCCTTCAACAGGTGAGGGATAATCAGCCCCAGCATTTT; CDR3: CASSLQQVRDNQPQHF